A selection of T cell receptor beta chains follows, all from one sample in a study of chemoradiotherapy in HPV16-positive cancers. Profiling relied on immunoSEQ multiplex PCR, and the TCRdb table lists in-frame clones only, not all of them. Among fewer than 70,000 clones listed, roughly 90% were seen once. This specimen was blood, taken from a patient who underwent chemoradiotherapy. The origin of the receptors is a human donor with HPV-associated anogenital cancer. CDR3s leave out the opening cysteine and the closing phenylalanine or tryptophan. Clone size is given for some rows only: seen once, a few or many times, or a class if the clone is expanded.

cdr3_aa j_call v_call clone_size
ASSSQYGLPHNEQF TRBJ2-1 TRBV11-2 .
ASSIAAGMDYNEQF TRBJ2-1 TRBV19 .
ATAPVGTGVPF TRBJ2-1 TRBV19 .
ASQDRNTDTQY TRBJ2-3 TRBV6-6 .
ASSLDAGAPNTGELF TRBJ2-2 TRBV5-5 once
ASSIPRGERTEAF TRBJ1-1 TRBV19 .
ASSGRDLKSPLH TRBJ1-6 TRBV7-2 .
ASSSGTRGEKLF TRBJ1-4 TRBV7-3 once
ASSLPPFPGTGELF TRBJ2-2 TRBV11-2 .
ASSPSTSGRAAYEQY TRBJ2-7 TRBV27 .
SVLQIYEQY TRBJ2-7 TRBV29-1 .
ASSMGLAGVGFADTQY TRBJ2-3 TRBV19 .
ASRPITGASARNEQF TRBJ2-1 TRBV7-2 .
ASSEASGTGNEKLF TRBJ1-4 TRBV6-1 .
ASSLGQGAYEQY TRBJ2-7 TRBV5-6 .
ASSPPVQGRSAYNEQF TRBJ2-1 TRBV11-2 .
ASRAGLAGGPGTQY TRBJ2-3 TRBV25-1 .
ASSIGQGNQPQH TRBJ1-5 TRBV19 .
ASSQEGTSGVNEQY . TRBV4-3 .
ASSLVGSPMGTEAF TRBJ1-1 TRBV7-2 .
ASSHLGTLAKNIQY TRBJ2-4 TRBV4-1 .
ASSLEASSGNTIY TRBJ1-3 TRBV5-1 .
ASSSSHLYTEAF TRBJ1-1 TRBV6-5 .
ASAAGGFNQPQH TRBJ1-5 TRBV27 .
ASSDPGTGGTEAF TRBJ1-1 TRBV25-1 .
AWTPPGGNEQY TRBJ2-7 TRBV30 .
ASSPGTGVNNEQF TRBJ2-1 TRBV11-1 .
ASRSGSANYGYT TRBJ1-2 TRBV7-8 .
ASSPSGGAGLD TRBJ2-7 TRBV4-2 .
AWRRRDKANEKLF TRBJ1-4 TRBV30 .
ASSAGTGPYNEQF TRBJ2-1 TRBV5-6 .
ASSRRTSGLSYEQY TRBJ2-7 TRBV6-6 .
ASSPLDRDVGYT TRBJ1-2 TRBV18 .
ASSRSGANTGELF TRBJ2-2 TRBV7-9 .
ASSDRNRGRTEAF TRBJ1-1 TRBV6-1 .
ASSLGWGSYYEQY TRBJ2-7 TRBV7-8 .
AWRPPGQLSGANVLT TRBJ2-6 TRBV30 .
ASSYSHDRAGYEQY TRBJ2-7 TRBV6-5 once
SGVRGANEKLF TRBJ1-4 TRBV29-1 few
ASSLTGLEAF TRBJ1-1 TRBV6-6 .
ASKFSTDTQY TRBJ2-3 TRBV6-5 .
ASSRQGRTEAF TRBJ1-1 TRBV6-5 .